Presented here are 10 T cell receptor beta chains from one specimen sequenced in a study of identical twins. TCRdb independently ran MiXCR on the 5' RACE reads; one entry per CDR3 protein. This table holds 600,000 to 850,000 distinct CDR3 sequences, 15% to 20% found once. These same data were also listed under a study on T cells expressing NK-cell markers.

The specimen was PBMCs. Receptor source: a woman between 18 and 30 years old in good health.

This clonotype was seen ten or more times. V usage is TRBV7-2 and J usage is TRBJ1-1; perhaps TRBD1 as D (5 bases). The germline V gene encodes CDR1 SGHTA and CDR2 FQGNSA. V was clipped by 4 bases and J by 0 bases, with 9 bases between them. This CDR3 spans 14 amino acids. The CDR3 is CASSSGPVNTEAFF. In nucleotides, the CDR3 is TGTGCCAGCAGCTCGGGACCGGTGAACACTGAAGCTTTCTTT.

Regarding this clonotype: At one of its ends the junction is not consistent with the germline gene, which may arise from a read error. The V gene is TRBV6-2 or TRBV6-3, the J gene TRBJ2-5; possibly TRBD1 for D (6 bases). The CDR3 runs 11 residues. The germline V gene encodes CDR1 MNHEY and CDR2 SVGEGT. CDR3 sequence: CASSFRGALNF. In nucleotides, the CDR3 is TGTGCCAGCAGTTTCAGGGGCGCATTAAACTTC.

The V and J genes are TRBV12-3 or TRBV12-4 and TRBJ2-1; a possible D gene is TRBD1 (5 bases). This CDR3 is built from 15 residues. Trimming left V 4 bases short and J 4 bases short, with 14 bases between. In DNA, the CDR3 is TGTGCCAGCAGTTCCCCCTGGGGCCTTTACAATGAGCAGTTCTTC. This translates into CASSSPWGLYNEQFF.

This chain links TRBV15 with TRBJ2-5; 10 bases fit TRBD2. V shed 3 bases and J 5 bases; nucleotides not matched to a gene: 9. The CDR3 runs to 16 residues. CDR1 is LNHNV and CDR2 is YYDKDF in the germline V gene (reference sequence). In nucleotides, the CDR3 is TGTGCCACCAGCAGGGATAGACTAGCGGGCCGCGAGACCCAGTACTTC. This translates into CATSRDRLAGRETQYF.

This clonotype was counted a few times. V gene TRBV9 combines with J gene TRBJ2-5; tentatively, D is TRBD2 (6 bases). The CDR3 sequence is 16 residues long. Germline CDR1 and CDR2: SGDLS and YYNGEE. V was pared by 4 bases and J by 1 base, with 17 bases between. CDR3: CASSPWRGPTQETQYF. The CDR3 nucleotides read TGTGCCAGCAGCCCATGGCGGGGTCCCACCCAAGAGACCCAGTACTTC.

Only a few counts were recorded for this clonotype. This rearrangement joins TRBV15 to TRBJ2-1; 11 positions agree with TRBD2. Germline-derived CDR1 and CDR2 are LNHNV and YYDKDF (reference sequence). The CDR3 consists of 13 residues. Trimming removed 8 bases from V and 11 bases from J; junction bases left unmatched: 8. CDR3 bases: TGTGCCACCGCACTAGCGGGAGCGAATAAGCAGTTCTTC. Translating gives CATALAGANKQFF.

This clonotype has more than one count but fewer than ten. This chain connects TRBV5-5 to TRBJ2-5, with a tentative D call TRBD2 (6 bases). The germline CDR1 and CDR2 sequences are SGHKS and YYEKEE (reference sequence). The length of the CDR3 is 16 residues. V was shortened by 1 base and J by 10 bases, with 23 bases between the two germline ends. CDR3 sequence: CASSLNSVGTGDDQYF. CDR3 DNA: TGTGCCAGCAGCTTGAATTCAGTCGGTACGGGGGACGACCAGTACTTC.

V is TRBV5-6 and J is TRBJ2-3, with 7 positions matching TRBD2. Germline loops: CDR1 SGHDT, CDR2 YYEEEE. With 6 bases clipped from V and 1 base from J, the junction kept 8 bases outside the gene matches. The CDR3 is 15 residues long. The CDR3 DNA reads TGTGCCAGCACCCCAGTTGGGAGGGGCACAGATACGCAGTATTTT. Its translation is CASTPVGRGTDTQYF.

The CDR3 is CATSRGGEASYEQYF. The CDR3 nucleotides are TGTGCCACCAGCAGAGGGGGGGAGGCCTCCTACGAGCAGTACTTC. The chain couples TRBV15 to TRBJ2-7; D possibly corresponds to TRBD2 (6 bases). The ends were cut back, 1 base at V and 0 bases at J, with 10 bases in the middle. This CDR3 has 15 amino acids. In germline, CDR1 is LNHNV, CDR2 YYDKDF (reference sequence). Variable domain in full (rest from reference TRBV15 and TRBJ2-7): DAMVIQNPRYQVTQFGKPVTLSCSQTLNHNVMYWYQQKSSQAPKLLFHYYDKDFNNEADTPDNFQSRRPNTSFCFLDIRSPGLGDTAMYLCATSRGGEASYEQYFGPGTRLTVT.

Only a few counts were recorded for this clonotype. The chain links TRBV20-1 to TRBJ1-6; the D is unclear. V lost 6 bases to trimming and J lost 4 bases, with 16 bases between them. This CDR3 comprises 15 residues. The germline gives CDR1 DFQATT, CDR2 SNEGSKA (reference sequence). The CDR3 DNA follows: TGCAGTGCCAGCCTTACGGTGGGTTATAATTCACCCCTCCACTTT. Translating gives CSASLTVGYNSPLHF.